This T cell receptor (beta chain) was obtained from a study of regulatory T cells in long-lasting Graves disease. Study observations and caveats: Reduced TCR diversity was observed in persistent Graves' patients versus newly diagnosed patients. Persistent disease preferred TRBV28, TRBJ1-2 and TRBJ2-5.

Time point reported: persistent/refractory GD, antithyroid drugs over 5 years with positive TRAb. Following extraction of RNA from PBMCs, that RNA was used to make the TCR library. Approximately 10 milliliters of peripheral blood went into EDTA tubes. CDR3-region Arm-PCR and iRepertoire HTBI primers produced the TCR beta libraries. One entry per CDR3 protein results from TCRdb running MiXCR on the multiplex PCR reads. This table has 300,000 to 350,000 distinct CDR3 sequences, less than 20% appearing once. Germline CDR1 SGHNT, CDR2 YYREEE (reference sequence). The CDR3 runs 15 residues. Comments on this clonotype: Its target is not known. An end of the junction differs from the germline gene, which may be a read error.

The sequence was collected from a female donor with Graves disease. This material consisted of peripheral blood mononuclear cells (PBMCs), taken when the disease was refractory, from a patient treated with antithyroid drugs. This chain joins TRBV5-4 and TRBJ2-7; 10 positions agree with TRBD2. CDR3 region: CASSLSSGRAYERYF. DNA for the CDR3: TGTGCCAGCAGCCTGTCTAGCGGGAGAGCCTACGAGCGGTACTTC.